This T cell receptor (beta chain) derives from a study of cytomegalovirus exposure and HLA in healthy donors. Note on this clone: What it binds is unknown.

This table comes from immunoSEQ multiplex PCR, and its TCRdb copy is limited to in-frame clones, with some not included. The sample lists tens of thousands of clones, over 85% occurring once. The donors were part of the approximately 130-subject validation cohort, which stood apart from the approximately 670-subject first cohort. Losses at the gene ends were 7 bases for V and 1 base for J; bases not matched to a gene: 8. Per germline, CDR1 SNHLY and CDR2 FYNNEI. This CDR3 is 15 amino acids long. Study results and caveats: The authors listed 164 TCR beta chains as cytomegalovirus-associated. The TCR clusters that emerged in the first cohort tended, a later analysis found, to co-occur in the approximately 120 validation repertoires.

Sample: PBMCs. The receptor was isolated from a man in his late teens or twenties in good health and CMV-seropositive. This chain links TRBV2 with TRBJ2-3, with 7 bases aligning to TRBD2. CDR3 residues: CASTLAIRGTDTQYF. The DNA for the CDR3 is TGTGCCAGCACACTAGCGATTCGAGGCACAGATACGCAGTATTTT.